These 24 T cell receptor beta chains were all obtained from the same sample, sequenced in a study of CD8 T cells in ankylosing spondylitis. TCRdb reprocessed the 5' RACE reads with MiXCR, giving one entry per CDR3 protein. The table records some 220,000 distinct CDR3 sequences, about 10% of them present only once. Material for sequencing was blood, either unsorted or a sorted T cell fraction (not recorded which). These receptors originate from a male donor with ankylosing spondylitis or in good health (not recorded which).

This clonotype was recorded at least ten times. The V call is TRBV3-1, the J call TRBJ2-1; perhaps TRBD2 as D (6 bases). Germline V gene data show CDR1 as LGHDT and CDR2 as YNNKEL (reference sequence). The V end was cut by 2 bases, the J end by 9 bases, with 14 bases between. CDR3 size: 14 residues. The CDR3 region is CASSQRDSHGEQFF. The CDR3 region has the DNA TGTGCCAGCAGCCAACGGGACTCCCACGGTGAGCAGTTCTTC.

This clonotype was recorded many times. The chain links TRBV10-3 to TRBJ1-5; TRBD1 is a possible D gene (6 bases). The V and J ends lost 6 bases and 5 bases respectively, with 17 bases between them. The germline V gene encodes CDR1 ENHRY and CDR2 SYGVKD. The CDR3 has 15 residues. The CDR3 loop reads CAIRARDTPHQPQHF. In DNA, the CDR3 is TGTGCCATCAGGGCCCGGGACACCCCGCATCAGCCCCAGCATTTT.

This clonotype was detected many times. The chain links TRBV5-6 to TRBJ1-2; D ambiguous. This CDR3 is built from 16 residues. V was pared by 0 bases and J by 4 bases, with 16 bases between. From germline, CDR1 is SGHDT and CDR2 YYEEEE. The CDR3 loop reads CASSLERALGRYGYTF. In nucleotides, the CDR3 is TGTGCCAGCAGCTTGGAGAGGGCCCTTGGGCGCTATGGCTACACCTTC.

This clonotype has at least ten counts. This chain links TRBV4-1 with TRBJ2-5; 9 bases align to TRBD2. Unmatched junction bases numbered 8, after V lost 0 bases and J lost 0 bases. CDR1 and CDR2 (germline): MGHRA, YSYEKL. This CDR3 contains 18 residues. CDR3 DNA sequence: TGCGCCAGCAGCCAAGAGCCTAGCGGGGACCCGTACCAAGAGACCCAGTACTTC. Protein product: CASSQEPSGDPYQETQYF.

In its sample, this clonotype was seen many times. The V call is TRBV4-1, the J call TRBJ2-1, with D possibly TRBD1 on 6 matching bases. Trimming left V 7 bases short and J 2 bases short, with 15 bases between. Germline CDR1 and CDR2: MGHRA and YSYEKL. CDR3 length: 15 residues. The CDR3 nucleotides read TGCGCCAGCAACTCCATGGGGGCCACCTACAATGAGCAGTTCTTC. It is translated as CASNSMGATYNEQFF.

The gene calls are TRBV6-5 and TRBJ2-3; D remains unclear. Trimming left V 2 bases short and J 7 bases short, with 13 bases between. This CDR3 is 14 amino acids long. The V gene's germline CDR1 is MNHEY and CDR2 SVGAGI. The CDR3 sequence is CASSYETASHTQYF. The CDR3 coding sequence is TGTGCCAGCAGTTACGAAACAGCCTCTCATACGCAGTATTTT.

This clonotype was seen repeatedly, ten times or more. This sequence joins TRBV4-1 and TRBJ1-2; D possibly corresponds to TRBD1 (5 bases). This CDR3 has 14 amino acids. Deletions cut 1 base from V and 8 bases from J, with 14 bases between. Looked up from germline, CDR1 is MGHRA and CDR2 is YSYEKL. CDR3 sequence reads: CASSQAGAGEGYTF. The DNA of the CDR3 is TGCGCCAGCAGCCAAGCCGGGGCCGGAGAGGGCTACACCTTC.

There are many counts of this clonotype. This chain connects TRBV12-3 or TRBV12-4 to TRBJ1-4; 7 bases align to TRBD1. The CDR3 length is 15 residues. V shed 5 bases, J shed 8 bases, and the junction held 11 bases outside the gene matches. As DNA, the CDR3 is TGTGCCAGCAGTCTACGACAGGGCTATGAAGAAAAACTGTTTTTT. This gives the protein CASSLRQGYEEKLFF.

This clonotype occurred a few times. The gene calls are TRBV25-1 and TRBJ2-1, with 14 bases aligning to TRBD2. The germline CDR1 and CDR2 sequences are MGHDK and SYGVNS. The ends lost 3 bases at V and 6 bases at J; junction bases unmatched: 7. This CDR3 is built from 17 residues. CDR3 protein: CASSELAGLAGANEQFF. The CDR3 DNA sequence: TGTGCCAGCAGTGAGCTAGCGGGACTAGCGGGGGCCAATGAGCAGTTCTTC.

This clonotype was seen only a few times. This may stem from a read error, because a much larger clone lies one nucleotide away. The chain combines TRBV29-1 with TRBJ2-5; 9 bases align to TRBD1. The CDR3 length is 14 residues. The germline V gene has CDR1 SQVTM and CDR2 ANQGSEA. The chain's CDR3 is CSTTPGQGGEAQYF. In nucleotides, the CDR3 is TGCAGCACGACCCCGGGACAGGGCGGAGAGGCCCAGTACTTC. Full variable domain (remainder filled in from reference TRBV29-1 and TRBJ2-5): SAVISQKPSRDICQRGTSLTIQCQVDSQVTMMFWYRQQPGQSLTLIATANQGSEATYESGFVIDKFPISRPNLTFSTLTVSNMSPEDSSIYLCSTTPGQGGEAQYFGPGTRLLVL.

This clonotype showed up many times. The J gene is TRBJ1-1, the V gene TRBV20-1, with 8 bases lining up with TRBD1. The CDR3 extends over 16 amino acids. The V gene's germline CDR1 is DFQATT and CDR2 SNEGSKA (reference sequence). The ends lost 2 bases at V and 1 base at J; junction bases unmatched: 9. The CDR3 sequence: CSARPLPGTGNTEAFF. The CDR3 nucleotides read TGCAGTGCTAGACCTCTCCCGGGGACAGGGAACACTGAAGCTTTCTTT.

The chain links TRBV3-1 to TRBJ2-5, with D maybe TRBD2 (5 bases). Trimming shortened V by 1 base and J by 1 base, and 16 bases separated the two germline ends. CDR3 length: 17 residues. CDR1 LGHDT and CDR2 YNNKEL come from the germline V gene (reference sequence). The CDR3 coding sequence is TGTGCCAGCAGCCAAGCCCCGGGAAGTAGCCGCCAAGAGACCCAGTACTTC. Amino acid sequence: CASSQAPGSSRQETQYF.

This clonotype has a count of ten or more. The chain joins TRBV6-2 or TRBV6-3 to TRBJ2-4; D is undetermined. The CDR3 totals 21 residues. Looked up from germline, CDR1 is MNHEY and CDR2 is SVGEGT. The germline V and J ends were trimmed by 0 bases and 0 bases, with 24 bases remaining between them. CDR3 nucleotides: TGTGCCAGCAGTTACTCGAGTGCACAGCTTAACAGAGAACTAGCCAAAAACATTCAGTACTTC. Protein product: CASSYSSAQLNRELAKNIQYF.

On this clonotype itself: This is likely a read error, given that the CDR3 carries no conserved phenylalanine or tryptophan at its end. The DNA is omitted, as the CDR3 cannot be located on it reliably, and the CDR3 follows TCRdb's listing. The rearrangement joins TRBV7-4 to TRBJ2-4; TRBD1 reflects the table's D call only, with no check against the DNA. The CDR3 spans 9 amino acids, including both terminal residues. Germline V gene data show CDR1 as SGHVT and CDR2 as SQSDAQ. The CDR3 is CASSPGTGN.

This clonotype occurred many times. V gene TRBV12-3 or TRBV12-4 combines with J gene TRBJ1-5; TRBD1 is a possible D gene (5 bases). The V end lost 7 bases, the J end lost 6 bases, and 16 bases lay between the germline ends. This CDR3 has 14 residues. The CDR3 here is CASNTLGGVQPQHF. Here the CDR3 DNA reads TGTGCCAGCAACACTCTGGGGGGGGTTCAGCCCCAGCATTTT.

This clonotype was recorded many times. The chain links TRBV4-1 to TRBJ1-4; 7 positions agree with TRBD1. V dropped 4 bases and J dropped 7; count of bases not matched to a gene: 6. CDR1 and CDR2 from the germline V gene are MGHRA and YSYEKL. This CDR3 has 14 residues. CDR3 DNA: TGCGCCAGCAGCCTCACAGGGGTCGGTGAAAAACTGTTTTTT. Its translation: CASSLTGVGEKLFF.

This clonotype was observed many times. The chain recombines TRBV20-1 with TRBJ2-1; D uncertain. The CDR3 consists of 14 residues. V lost 2 bases and J 0 bases, leaving 8 bases between the germline ends. Looked up from germline, CDR1 is DFQATT and CDR2 is SNEGSKA (reference sequence). This CDR3 reads CSARNQRSYNEQFF. The CDR3 DNA reads as TGCAGTGCTAGAAATCAGCGCTCCTACAATGAGCAGTTCTTC.

V usage is TRBV10-3 and J usage is TRBJ1-2; possible D gene TRBD1, 6 bases. V was trimmed by 9 bases and J by 2 bases, leaving 10 bases between them. The V gene's germline CDR1 is ENHRY and CDR2 SYGVKD. The CDR3 runs to 12 residues. CDR3 bases: TGTGCCATACAGGGCAGGAACTATGGCTACACCTTC. Amino acids: CAIQGRNYGYTF.

This clonotype was counted ten times or more. CDR3 DNA sequence: TGTGCCAGCAGCGTCGGGACTGATATCTACGAGCAGTACTTC. It codes for CASSVGTDIYEQYF. This chain uses TRBV9 with TRBJ2-7, with D possibly matching TRBD2 (6 bases). The CDR3 is 14 residues long. V was pared by 2 bases and J by 3 bases, with 12 bases between. Per germline, CDR1 SGDLS and CDR2 YYNGEE.

This clonotype was recorded at least ten times. This chain uses TRBV12-3 or TRBV12-4 with TRBJ2-7, with unresolved D. The germline V and J ends were trimmed by 4 bases and 2 bases, with 9 bases remaining between them. The CDR3 contains 13 residues. The CDR3, as DNA: TGTGCCAGCAGTTCTCACGGACCCTACGAGCAGTACTTC. Protein product: CASSSHGPYEQYF.

The V and J genes are TRBV30 and TRBJ1-2; 7 nucleotides align to TRBD1. CDR1 and CDR2 (germline): GTSNPN, SVGIG (reference sequence). V lost 5 bases to trimming and J lost 8 bases; unmatched junction nucleotides: 14. The CDR3 has 14 amino acids. CDR3 sequence: CAWVRCQGDGGYTF. The CDR3 DNA reads as TGTGCCTGGGTCCGGTGCCAGGGGGACGGGGGCTACACCTTC.

This clonotype was seen ten or more times. V usage is TRBV5-5 and J usage is TRBJ2-4, with TRBD2 matching over 9 bases. Germline assignment: CDR1 SGHKS and CDR2 YYEKEE (reference sequence). This CDR3 contains 14 residues. V trimming: 5 bases; J trimming: 8 bases; junction bases outside the gene matches: 8. This CDR3 reads CASSSRTSADIQYF. Written as DNA, the CDR3 is TGTGCCAGCAGTTCTAGGACTAGCGCGGACATTCAGTACTTC.

This clonotype occurred many times. V and J are TRBV29-1 and TRBJ2-1, with TRBD2 matching over 10 bases. In germline, CDR1 is SQVTM, CDR2 ANQGSEA. There are 14 residues in the CDR3. V gave up 7 bases and J gave up 6 bases; unmatched junction bases: 9. CDR3 sequence (DNA): TGCAGCGCCGGGGGGAGCGGGGGGGGCAATGAGCAGTTCTTC. Its protein product is CSAGGSGGGNEQFF.

This clonotype came up many times. V is TRBV30 and J is TRBJ1-1; D is unclear. The germline gives CDR1 GTSNPN, CDR2 SVGIG (reference sequence). Trimming took off 0 bases at V and 4 bases at J, with 3 bases between the two ends. CDR3 size: 11 residues. The CDR3 spells CAWSVGTEAFF. CDR3 sequence (DNA): TGTGCCTGGAGTGTGGGCACTGAAGCTTTCTTT.